One and the same sample provided the 2 T cell receptor beta chains below, sequenced in a study of Tregs in tolerant kidney transplant recipients. Only in-frame clones appear in the TCRdb table, and some are missing; sequencing was by immunoSEQ multiplex PCR. The data show about 87,000 clones, with approximately 93% seen just once and approximately 0.5% held by the top ten. Material: CD4+ T cells from blood, obtained before the transplant. Receptors were obtained from a human donor who received a combined kidney and bone marrow transplant.

This clone was detected only once. The rearrangement uses TRBV4-3 and TRBJ2-7; 14 bases align to TRBD2. Per germline, CDR1 LGHNA and CDR2 YSLEER. The trim removed 1 base at V and 3 bases at J, leaving 2 bases unmatched. The CDR3 is 16 residues long. CDR3 in amino acids: CASSQGTSGGLYEQYF. The CDR3 nucleotides are TGCGCCAGCAGCCAAGGGACTAGCGGGGGGCTCTACGAGCAGTACTTC.

The chain carries TRBV19 and TRBJ2-5; D might be TRBD1 (5 bases). The CDR3 sequence is 13 residues long. V lost 6 bases and J 5 bases, leaving 13 bases between the germline ends. Germline CDR1 LNHDA, CDR2 SQIVND (reference sequence). The CDR3 region is CASSQGQGETQYF. The DNA of the CDR3 is TGTGCCAGTAGCCAAGGGCAGGGCGAGACCCAGTACTTC. The entire variable domain, with the rest obtained from reference TRBV19 and TRBJ2-5, is as follows: DGGITQSPKYLFRKEGQNVTLSCEQNLNHDAMYWYRQDPGQGLRLIYYSQIVNDFQKGDIAEGYSVSREKKESFPLTVTSAQKNPTAFYLCASSQGQGETQYFGPGTRLLVL.